The 12 T cell receptor beta chains below were found in one sample sequenced in a study of cytomegalovirus exposure and HLA in healthy donors (TCRdb year 2017). The protocol used for the library was the immunoSEQ multiplex PCR assay. The multiplex PCR relied on a mix of 60 forward primers for TCR Vbeta segments and 13 reverse primers for TCR Jbeta segments. Entries here come from immuneACCESS through TCRdb and include only in-frame sequences with V and J called. Some clones fail to appear in such tables; in the studies checked, an unresolved V gene covers under half of the shortfall, and the cause of the remainder is unknown. Present in this sample are 150,000 to 200,000 clones, around 76% of which were seen just once. The ten largest make up around 1.9% of the sample. Material for sequencing was PBMCs. The receptors come from a young woman in good health and CMV-seropositive.

A remark on this clone: At one end the junction does not follow the germline gene, possibly because of a read error. The chain combines TRBV27 with TRBJ1-2, with TRBD1 identical over 9 bases. There are 16 residues in the CDR3. The germline V gene has CDR1 MNHEY and CDR2 SMNVEV (reference sequence). CDR3 amino acids: CASSLRGQGINHGYTF. The CDR3 DNA follows: TGTGCCAGCAGTTTAAGGGGACAGGGTATTAACCATGGCTACACCTTC.

This clone was seen a handful of times. The chain joins TRBV28 to TRBJ1-6; 9 bases align to TRBD1. Trimming cost V 6 bases and J 9 bases; bases outside gene matches: 9. The CDR3 has 15 residues. Germline assignment: CDR1 MDHEN and CDR2 SYDVKM. CDR3 loop: CASSYRDRAGSPLHF. The CDR3 bases are TGTGCCAGCAGCTACCGGGACAGGGCCGGTTCACCCCTCCACTTT.

The table lists this clone with a few counts. V and J are TRBV7-9 and TRBJ2-1; D not certain. Per the germline V gene, CDR1 is SEHNR and CDR2 is FQNEAQ (reference sequence). V was cut by 0 bases and J by 8 bases, with 5 bases left in between. The CDR3 is 12 amino acids. The CDR3 sequence is CASSLAADEQFF. The CDR3 nucleotides are TGTGCCAGCAGCTTAGCGGCGGATGAGCAGTTCTTC.

The rearrangement links TRBV9 to TRBJ1-3; no definite D call. In germline, CDR1 is SGDLS, CDR2 YYNGEE. V dropped 2 bases and J dropped 6 bases, with 6 bases sitting between them. This CDR3 has 12 residues. CDR3 residues: CASSVNQNTIYF. For the CDR3, the DNA is TGTGCCAGCAGCGTCAATCAAAACACCATATATTTT.

This chain uses TRBV9 with TRBJ2-6, with TRBD2 matching 8 bases. V shed 3 bases and J 0 bases; nucleotides not matched to a gene: 14. Germline CDR1 SGDLS, CDR2 YYNGEE. The CDR3 runs 20 residues. This chain's CDR3 is CASSERMDGGGSSGANVLTF. As DNA, the CDR3 is TGTGCCAGCAGCGAGAGGATGGATGGCGGGGGGAGCTCTGGGGCCAACGTCCTGACTTTC. Complete variable domain (other parts from reference TRBV9 and TRBJ2-6): DSGVTQTPKHLITATGQRVTLRCSPRSGDLSVYWYQQSLDQGLQFLIQYYNGEERAKGNILERFSAQQFPDLHSELNLSSLELGDSALYFCASSERMDGGGSSGANVLTFGAGSRLTVL.

A few counts support this clone. This chain uses TRBV7-2 with TRBJ2-1; TRBD2 matches 8 bases. The CDR3 totals 15 residues. J gave up 7 bases and V 2 bases, and 7 bases lay outside the gene matches. Germline CDR1 is SGHTA and CDR2 is FQGNSA. The CDR3 DNA reads TGTGCCAGCAGCTTATGGGTAGCGGGGTCTAATGAGCAGTTCTTC. Translation gives CASSLWVAGSNEQFF.

This CDR3 reads CASSLELAVQETQYF. For the CDR3, the DNA is TGTGCCAGCAGTTTGGAACTAGCGGTACAAGAGACCCAGTACTTC. This chain connects TRBV28 to TRBJ2-5; 8 bases are shared with TRBD2. The germline gives CDR1 MDHEN, CDR2 SYDVKM. CDR3 size: 15 residues. The V segment lost 3 bases and the J segment 2 bases; nucleotides outside the gene matches: 5.

The CDR3 protein is CSARNTEAFF. The CDR3 DNA reads TGCAGCGCCCGGAACACTGAAGCTTTCTTT. This rearrangement joins TRBV29-1 to TRBJ1-1, with unresolved D. Germline CDR1 SQVTM, CDR2 ANQGSEA. The CDR3 loop spans 10 amino acids. The V gene lost 7 bases and the J gene lost 1 base, with 4 bases spanning the gap.

This chain links TRBV6-5 with TRBJ1-2; D remains unclear. The length of the CDR3 is 14 residues. Trimming took 2 bases from V and 3 from J, leaving 10 bases between them. In germline, CDR1 is MNHEY, CDR2 SVGAGI. CDR3 sequence: CASSYSETDYGYTF. The CDR3 DNA sequence: TGTGCCAGCAGTTACAGCGAGACTGACTATGGCTACACCTTC.

This clone is a singleton in its sample. CDR3: CASSLGGAGNTEAFF. CDR3 coding DNA: TGTGCCAGCTCGCTGGGAGGGGCAGGGAACACTGAAGCTTTCTTT. The chain uses TRBV18 and TRBJ1-1, with D perhaps TRBD1 (5 bases). Germline V gene sequence: CDR1 KGHSH, CDR2 LQKENI. The CDR3 contains 15 residues. V gave up 6 bases and J gave up 1 base, with 15 bases separating them.

This rearrangement joins TRBV6-4 to TRBJ2-3, with D possibly matching TRBD2 (6 bases). The V gene lost 10 bases and the J gene lost 0 bases, with 17 bases spanning the gap. CDR1 MRHNA and CDR2 SNTAGT come from the germline V gene. CDR3 length: 15 amino acids. CDR3 sequence: CATPPRENSTDTQYF. The CDR3 nucleotides read TGTGCCACCCCCCCCCGGGAGAATAGCACAGATACGCAGTATTTT.

This clone has a count of ten or more. The V and J genes are TRBV9 and TRBJ1-4, with TRBD1 matching 7 bases. With 2 bases clipped from V and 7 bases from J, the junction kept 5 bases outside the gene matches. The germline V gene encodes CDR1 SGDLS and CDR2 YYNGEE. This CDR3 is built from 14 residues. For the CDR3, the DNA is TGTGCCAGCAGCGTTGACCGACAGGGTGAAAAACTGTTTTTT. Its protein product is CASSVDRQGEKLFF.